Shown below are 28 T cell receptor beta chains from a single sample sequenced in a study of PD-1 blockade in classical Hodgkin lymphoma (TCRdb year 2020). The meaning of the sample's time point label: cycle 1 day 1 (C1D1), immediately before nivolumab initiation. Relapse after autologous stem cell transplantation had occurred in all trial patients, and cohorts A, B and C were distinguished by prior brentuximab vedotin exposure. Library preparation used the immunoSEQ multiplex PCR assay. TCRdb's version of the immuneACCESS table is confined to in-frame rearrangements and falls short of the full clone set. An unresolved V gene accounts for under half of the shortfall where checked; the remainder is of unknown origin. The sample includes approximately 60,000 clones, with about nine tenths observed a single time. 9.5% to 15% of the sample is in the top ten clones. Sequencing was performed on peripheral blood mononuclear cells (PBMCs), taken at baseline. The receptors shown here come from a human donor with classical Hodgkin lymphoma.

The chain has TRBV30 and TRBJ2-7, with D tentatively TRBD1 (6 bases). The CDR3 contains 16 residues. Germline V gene data show CDR1 as GTSNPN and CDR2 as SVGIG (reference sequence). Between the trimmed V and J ends, which lost 1 base and 4 bases, there was a span of 20 bases. This CDR3 is CAWSGPMGAGYYEQYF. CDR3 sequence (DNA): TGTGCCTGGAGTGGACCTATGGGGGCAGGGTATTACGAGCAGTACTTC. The entire variable domain, with the rest obtained from reference TRBV30 and TRBJ2-7, is as follows: SQTIHQWPATLVQPVGSPLSLECTVEGTSNPNLYWYRQAAGRGLQLLFYSVGIGQISSEVPQNLSASRPQDRQFILSSKKLLLSDSGFYLCAWSGPMGAGYYEQYFGPGTRLTVT.

The chain carries TRBV7-3 and TRBJ2-7; TRBD1 agrees at 7 bases. CDR1 and CDR2 (germline): SGHTA, FQGTGA. V shed 5 bases, J shed 0 bases, and the junction held 13 bases outside the gene matches. This CDR3 region has 17 residues. The CDR3 reads CASSLVETGIFSYEQYF. The DNA of the CDR3 is TGTGCCAGCAGCCTGGTGGAGACAGGGATTTTCTCCTACGAGCAGTACTTC.

The gene calls are TRBV5-8 and TRBJ2-1; no definite D call. V was clipped by 1 base and J by 2 bases, with 13 bases between them. Germline V CDR1 and CDR2: SGHTS, YDEGEE. This CDR3 has 16 amino acids. The CDR3 is CASSLPWAQTYNEQFF. The CDR3 DNA follows: TGTGCCAGCAGCTTGCCCTGGGCGCAGACCTACAATGAGCAGTTCTTC.

V is TRBV7-8 and J is TRBJ2-4, with a tentative D call TRBD1 (5 bases). V was clipped by 8 bases and J by 5 bases, with 16 bases between them. The CDR3 totals 14 residues. Germline CDR1 is SGHVS and CDR2 is FQNEAQ. In DNA, the CDR3 is TGTGCCAGCGGGAAAGGGGTTTCGGAAAACATTCAGTACTTC. Amino acids: CASGKGVSENIQYF.

The rearrangement uses TRBV27 and TRBJ2-5; TRBD1 is a possible D gene (5 bases). Germline CDR1 reads MNHEY; CDR2 reads SMNVEV (reference sequence). The CDR3 sequence is 13 residues long. V was pared by 7 bases and J by 5 bases, with 14 bases between. CDR3 DNA: TGTGCCAGCACGGGCTCAGGGTGGGAGACCCAGTACTTC. It yields the protein CASTGSGWETQYF.

The J gene is TRBJ2-7, the V gene TRBV4-2; a weak D match, TRBD2 (5 bases). The V gene lost 1 base and the J gene lost 12 bases, with 22 bases spanning the gap. CDR1 is LGHNA, CDR2 YNFKEQ, per germline. The CDR3 runs 15 residues. The CDR3 region is CASSQVRLRGFGVYF. For the CDR3, the DNA is TGTGCCAGCAGCCAAGTGAGACTACGAGGCTTTGGGGTGTACTTC.

The chain recombines TRBV4-1 with TRBJ2-7; unclear D gene. Germline CDR1 reads MGHRA; CDR2 reads YSYEKL. The CDR3 sequence is 11 residues long. Trimming removed 0 bases from V and 10 bases from J, with 7 bases in between. The CDR3: CASSQDSRQYF. DNA of the CDR3: TGCGCCAGCAGCCAAGATTCCCGTCAGTACTTC.

The count of this clone is one. The chain joins TRBV19 to TRBJ1-2; no definite D call. V gave up 3 bases and J gave up 0 bases, with 14 bases separating them. CDR1 LNHDA and CDR2 SQIVND come from the germline V gene (reference sequence). There are 16 residues in the CDR3. The CDR3 DNA is TGTGCCAGTAGTATTTTTTTTCAGAGCCCTAACTATGGCTACACCTTC. This codes for CASSIFFQSPNYGYTF. Filled out from reference TRBV19 and TRBJ1-2, the complete variable domain reads DGGITQSPKYLFRKEGQNVTLSCEQNLNHDAMYWYRQDPGQGLRLIYYSQIVNDFQKGDIAEGYSVSREKKESFPLTVTSAQKNPTAFYLCASSIFFQSPNYGYTFGSGTRLTVV.

V gene TRBV9 combines with J gene TRBJ1-5; no reliable D call. This CDR3 spans 13 amino acids. V gave up 4 bases and J gave up 4 bases, with 9 bases separating them. The germline CDR1 and CDR2 sequences are SGDLS and YYNGEE. The CDR3 DNA reads TGTGCCAGCAGCCCTAGTATAAATCAGCCCCAGCATTTT. It is translated as CASSPSINQPQHF.

CDR3 region: CAWKRDYNEQFF. For the CDR3, the DNA is TGTGCCTGGAAGCGGGACTACAATGAGCAGTTCTTC. The chain is built from TRBV30 and TRBJ2-1; 7 bases match TRBD2. Looked up from germline, CDR1 is GTSNPN and CDR2 is SVGIG (reference sequence). Losses at the gene ends were 4 bases for V and 3 bases for J; bases not matched to a gene: 0. The CDR3 runs 12 residues.

This clone occurred once. The CDR3 DNA sequence: TGTGCCAGCAGCCAAGCCAGGGGAACCTACGAGCAGTACTTC. Its translation is CASSQARGTYEQYF. J is TRBJ2-7 and V is TRBV4-2, with D possibly TRBD1 on 6 matching bases. The V gene lost 1 base and the J gene lost 2 bases, with 9 bases spanning the gap. The V gene's germline CDR1 is LGHNA and CDR2 YNFKEQ. The CDR3 is made up of 14 amino acids.

This clone came up a few times. The rearrangement links TRBV28 to TRBJ2-5, with TRBD2 matching 9 bases. CDR1 is MDHEN and CDR2 is SYDVKM in the germline V gene. This CDR3 comprises 15 residues. V was pared by 3 bases and J by 4 bases, with 6 bases of the junction left unmatched. CDR3 sequence reads: CASSFPAGGRETQYF. The CDR3 DNA reads as TGTGCCAGCAGTTTTCCCGCGGGGGGGCGAGAGACCCAGTACTTC.

V gene TRBV5-8 combines with J gene TRBJ1-5, with a weak D call TRBD1 (6 bases). Trimming shortened V by 5 bases and J by 2 bases, and 11 bases separated the two germline ends. This CDR3 spans 14 amino acids. CDR1 and CDR2 from the germline V gene are SGHTS and YDEGEE. The CDR3 bases are TGTGCCAGCAGTTATCGACAGGGCAATCAGCCCCAGCATTTT. Residues: CASSYRQGNQPQHF.

The chain carries TRBV6-8 and TRBJ2-3, with D possibly called TRBD1 or TRBD2 (5 bases each). With 5 bases removed from V and 10 bases from J, the gap between germline ends came to 34 bases. The germline V gene has CDR1 MNHGY and CDR2 SAAAGT. This CDR3 is built from 19 residues. The DNA of the CDR3 is TGTGCCAGCAGTACCCTCGCTCGAGAGGGGAACGGTAGAGGAGGACCGCAGTATTTT. It is translated as CASSTLAREGNGRGGPQYF.

This chain uses TRBV7-9 with TRBJ2-7; D not certain. V lost 1 base to trimming and J lost 6 bases, with 7 bases between them. The CDR3 has 12 residues. The germline gives CDR1 SEHNR, CDR2 FQNEAQ (reference sequence). CDR3 nucleotide sequence: TGTGCCAGCAGCTTAGGTGTAGGCGAGCAGTACTTC. This encodes CASSLGVGEQYF.

The chain carries TRBV27 and TRBJ1-1; no clear D gene. CDR1 is MNHEY, CDR2 SMNVEV, per germline (reference sequence). The CDR3 has 15 amino acids. Trimming took 10 bases from V and 3 from J, leaving 21 bases between them. CDR3: CATRTVGSSDTEAFF. DNA for the CDR3: TGTGCCACCCGAACCGTCGGGTCCTCGGACACTGAAGCTTTCTTT.

The J gene is TRBJ2-5, the V gene TRBV6-5, with no clear D. Deletions cut 4 bases from V and 4 bases from J, with 7 bases between. The CDR3 spans 12 residues. From germline, CDR1 is MNHEY and CDR2 SVGAGI. The CDR3 DNA follows: TGTGCCAGCAGTTTAGTGGGAGAGACCCAGTACTTC. This encodes CASSLVGETQYF.

The chain recombines TRBV7-6 with TRBJ2-1, with TRBD1 matching 9 bases. The CDR3 loop spans 15 amino acids. The germline gives CDR1 SGHVS, CDR2 FNYEAQ. Trimming removed 5 bases from V and 1 base from J; junction bases left unmatched: 3. CDR3 DNA sequence: TGTGCCAGCAGCGGGACAGGGTTTTCCTACAATGAGCAGTTCTTC. Its translation is CASSGTGFSYNEQFF.

The chain is built from TRBV30 and TRBJ1-2; D gene unclear. This CDR3 is 13 amino acids long. Germline CDR1 is GTSNPN and CDR2 is SVGIG (reference sequence). V dropped 2 bases and J dropped 4 bases, with 11 bases sitting between them. The CDR3 here is CAWSRQLGYGYTF. The CDR3 DNA reads TGTGCCTGGAGTAGGCAGCTAGGCTATGGCTACACCTTC. Full variable domain (missing parts from reference TRBV30 and TRBJ1-2): SQTIHQWPATLVQPVGSPLSLECTVEGTSNPNLYWYRQAAGRGLQLLFYSVGIGQISSEVPQNLSASRPQDRQFILSSKKLLLSDSGFYLCAWSRQLGYGYTFGSGTRLTVV.

This clone came up once. V is TRBV18 and J is TRBJ2-5; the D is unclear. This CDR3 is 16 amino acids long. V was shortened by 1 base and J by 5 bases, with 17 bases between the two germline ends. Germline CDR1 and CDR2: KGHSH and LQKENI. In DNA form, the CDR3 reads TGTGCCAGCTCACCACTCTCAGGTTCCGTACTCGAGACCCAGTACTTC. It encodes CASSPLSGSVLETQYF.

The chain carries TRBV25-1 and TRBJ1-5; tentative D call: TRBD1 (6 bases). Germline assignment: CDR1 MGHDK and CDR2 SYGVNS. The CDR3 loop spans 13 amino acids. V was cut by 6 bases and J by 6 bases, with 12 bases left in between. The CDR3 loop is CASSLGRGQPQHF. CDR3 coding DNA: TGTGCCAGCAGCCTGGGCAGGGGTCAGCCCCAGCATTTT.

The chain has TRBV5-1 and TRBJ2-3; 8 bases line up with TRBD1. The trim removed 2 bases at V and 0 bases at J, leaving 5 bases unmatched. The germline gives CDR1 SGHRS, CDR2 YFSETQ. The CDR3 covers 16 residues. CDR3 protein: CASSLANRGSTDTQYF. The CDR3, as DNA: TGCGCCAGCAGCTTAGCGAACAGGGGGAGCACAGATACGCAGTATTTT.

This clone appeared a few times. V gene TRBV29-1 combines with J gene TRBJ1-1, with 9 bases identical to TRBD1. Germline V CDR1 and CDR2: SQVTM, ANQGSEA. J gave up 1 base and V 6 bases, and 0 bases lay outside the gene matches. This CDR3 comprises 12 residues. The CDR3 here is CSVGQGNTEAFF. CDR3 nucleotides: TGCAGCGTGGGACAGGGGAACACTGAAGCTTTCTTT.

The rearrangement uses TRBV29-1 and TRBJ1-1; TRBD1 might be the D (6 bases). V was shortened by 2 bases and J by 0 bases, with 10 bases between the two germline ends. Germline V CDR1 and CDR2: SQVTM, ANQGSEA. This CDR3 has 14 amino acids. CDR3 in DNA: TGCAGCGTTGAACGTGACAGGCTGAACACTGAAGCTTTCTTT. Its translation: CSVERDRLNTEAFF.

The rearrangement joins TRBV7-8 to TRBJ1-3, with 8 bases identical to TRBD1. CDR1 and CDR2 (germline): SGHVS, FQNEAQ. V shed 1 base and J 4 bases; nucleotides not matched to a gene: 0. The CDR3 has 14 amino acids. CDR3 sequence (DNA): TGTGCCAGCAGCTTAGGGACAGGGGGAAACACCATATATTTT. This translates into CASSLGTGGNTIYF.

The chain couples TRBV10-1 to TRBJ1-6; no definite D call. CDR3 length: 14 amino acids. CDR1 and CDR2 (germline): WNHNN, SYGVQD (reference sequence). The ends were cut back, 6 bases at V and 9 bases at J, with 15 bases in the middle. This CDR3 reads CASSGGPVGSPLHF. For the CDR3, the DNA is TGCGCCAGCAGCGGCGGACCCGTTGGTTCACCCCTCCACTTT.

The rearrangement joins TRBV19 to TRBJ2-1, with D possibly matching TRBD1 (6 bases). The germline V gene encodes CDR1 LNHDA and CDR2 SQIVND (reference sequence). V lost 2 bases, J lost 3 bases, and 14 bases lay in between. The CDR3 totals 16 residues. This CDR3 is CASSISGTYYYNEQFF. CDR3 sequence (DNA): TGTGCCAGTAGTATATCGGGGACATATTACTACAATGAGCAGTTCTTC.

This clone was counted once. J is TRBJ2-7 and V is TRBV10-3, with 7 bases aligning to TRBD1. The length of the CDR3 is 15 residues. CDR1 is ENHRY, CDR2 SYGVKD, per germline. Unmatched junction bases numbered 4, after V lost 2 bases and J lost 0 bases. This chain's CDR3 is CAISEQDRSSYEQYF. In DNA, the CDR3 is TGTGCCATCAGTGAGCAGGACAGGAGCTCCTACGAGCAGTACTTC.